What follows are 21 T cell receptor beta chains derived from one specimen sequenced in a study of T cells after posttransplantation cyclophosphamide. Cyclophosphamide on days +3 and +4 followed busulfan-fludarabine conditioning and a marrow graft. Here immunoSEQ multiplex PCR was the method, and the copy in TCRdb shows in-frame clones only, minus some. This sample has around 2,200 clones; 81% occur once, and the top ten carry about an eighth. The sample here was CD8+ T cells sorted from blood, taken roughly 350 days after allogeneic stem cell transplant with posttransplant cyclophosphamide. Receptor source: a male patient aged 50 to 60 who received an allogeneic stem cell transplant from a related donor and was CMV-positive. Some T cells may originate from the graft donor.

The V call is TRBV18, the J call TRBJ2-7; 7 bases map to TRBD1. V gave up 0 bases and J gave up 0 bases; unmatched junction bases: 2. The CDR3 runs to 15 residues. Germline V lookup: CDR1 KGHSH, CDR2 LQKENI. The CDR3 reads CASSPPTGSSYEQYF. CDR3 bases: TGTGCCAGCTCACCACCGACAGGGAGCTCCTACGAGCAGTACTTC.

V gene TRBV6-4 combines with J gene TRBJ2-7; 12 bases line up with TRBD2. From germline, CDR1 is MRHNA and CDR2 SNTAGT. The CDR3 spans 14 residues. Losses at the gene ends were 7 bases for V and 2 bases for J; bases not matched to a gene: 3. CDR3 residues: CASTPSGRAYEQYF. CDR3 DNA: TGTGCCAGCACCCCTAGCGGGAGGGCCTACGAGCAGTACTTC.

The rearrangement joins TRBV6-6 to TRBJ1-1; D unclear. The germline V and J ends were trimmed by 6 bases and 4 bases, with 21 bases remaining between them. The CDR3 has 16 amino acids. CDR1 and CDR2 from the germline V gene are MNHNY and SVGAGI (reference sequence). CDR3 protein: CASSADITFLRTEAFF. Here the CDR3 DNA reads TGTGCCAGCAGCGCTGACATCACGTTCCTGCGCACTGAAGCTTTCTTT.

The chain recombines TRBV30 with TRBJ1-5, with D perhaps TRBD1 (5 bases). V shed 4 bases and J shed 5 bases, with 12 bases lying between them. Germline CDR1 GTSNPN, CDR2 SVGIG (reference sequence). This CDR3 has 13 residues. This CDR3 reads CAWTQGVDQPQHF. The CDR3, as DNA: TGTGCCTGGACCCAAGGGGTGGATCAGCCCCAGCATTTT.

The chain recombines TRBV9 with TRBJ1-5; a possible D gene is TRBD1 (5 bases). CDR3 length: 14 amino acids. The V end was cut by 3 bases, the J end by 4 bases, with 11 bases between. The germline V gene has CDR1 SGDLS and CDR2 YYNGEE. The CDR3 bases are TGTGCCAGCAGCGAAAGCGGGGGGAATCAGCCCCAGCATTTT. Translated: CASSESGGNQPQHF.

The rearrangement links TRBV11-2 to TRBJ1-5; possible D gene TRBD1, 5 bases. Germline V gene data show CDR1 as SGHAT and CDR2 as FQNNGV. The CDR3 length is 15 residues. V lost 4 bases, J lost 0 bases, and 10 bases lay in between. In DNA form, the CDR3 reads TGTGCCAGCAGCTCTTCGGGGGATAGCAATCAGCCCCAGCATTTT. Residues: CASSSSGDSNQPQHF.

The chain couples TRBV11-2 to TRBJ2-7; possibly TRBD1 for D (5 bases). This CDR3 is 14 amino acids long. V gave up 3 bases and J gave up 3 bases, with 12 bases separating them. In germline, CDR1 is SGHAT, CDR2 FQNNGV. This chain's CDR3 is CASSLARAIYEQYF. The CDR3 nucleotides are TGTGCCAGCAGCTTGGCCAGGGCTATCTACGAGCAGTACTTC.

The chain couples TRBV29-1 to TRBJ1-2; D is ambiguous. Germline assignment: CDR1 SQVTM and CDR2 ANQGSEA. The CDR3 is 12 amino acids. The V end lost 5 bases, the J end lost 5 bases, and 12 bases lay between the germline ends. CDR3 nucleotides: TGCAGCGTTTTACAGACCCTTTATGGCTACACCTTC. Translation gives CSVLQTLYGYTF.

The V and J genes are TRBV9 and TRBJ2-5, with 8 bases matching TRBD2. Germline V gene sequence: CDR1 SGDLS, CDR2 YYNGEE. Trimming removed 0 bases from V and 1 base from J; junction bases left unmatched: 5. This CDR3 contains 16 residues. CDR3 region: CASSVGGGGLQETQYF. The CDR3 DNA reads TGTGCCAGCAGCGTAGGAGGCGGGGGGCTCCAAGAGACCCAGTACTTC. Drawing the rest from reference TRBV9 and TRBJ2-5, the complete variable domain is DSGVTQTPKHLITATGQRVTLRCSPRSGDLSVYWYQQSLDQGLQFLIQYYNGEERAKGNILERFSAQQFPDLHSELNLSSLELGDSALYFCASSVGGGGLQETQYFGPGTRLLVL.

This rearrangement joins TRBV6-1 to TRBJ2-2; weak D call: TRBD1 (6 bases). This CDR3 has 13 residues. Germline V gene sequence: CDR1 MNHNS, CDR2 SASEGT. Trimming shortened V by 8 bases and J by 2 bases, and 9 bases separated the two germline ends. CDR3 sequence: CASAGVNTGELFF. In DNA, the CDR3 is TGTGCCAGCGCAGGGGTAAACACCGGGGAGCTGTTTTTT.

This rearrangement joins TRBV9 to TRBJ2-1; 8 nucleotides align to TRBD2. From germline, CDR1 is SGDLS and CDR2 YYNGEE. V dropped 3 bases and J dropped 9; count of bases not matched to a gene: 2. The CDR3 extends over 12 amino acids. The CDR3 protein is CASSAGGTEQFF. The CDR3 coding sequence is TGTGCCAGCAGCGCGGGAGGGACTGAGCAGTTCTTC.

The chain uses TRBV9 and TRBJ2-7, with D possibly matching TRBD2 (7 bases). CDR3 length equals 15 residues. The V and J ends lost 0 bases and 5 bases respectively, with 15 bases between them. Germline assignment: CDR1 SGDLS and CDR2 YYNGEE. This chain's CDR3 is CASSVVGGAGDEQYF. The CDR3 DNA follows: TGTGCCAGCAGCGTAGTTGGGGGGGCCGGGGACGAGCAGTACTTC. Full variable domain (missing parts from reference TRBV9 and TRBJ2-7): DSGVTQTPKHLITATGQRVTLRCSPRSGDLSVYWYQQSLDQGLQFLIQYYNGEERAKGNILERFSAQQFPDLHSELNLSSLELGDSALYFCASSVVGGAGDEQYFGPGTRLTVT.

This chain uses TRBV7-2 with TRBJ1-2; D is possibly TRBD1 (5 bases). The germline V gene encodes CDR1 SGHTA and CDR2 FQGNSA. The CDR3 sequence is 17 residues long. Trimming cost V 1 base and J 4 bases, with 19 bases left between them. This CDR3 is CASSLGRTQDYSYGYTF. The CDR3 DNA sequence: TGTGCCAGCAGCTTAGGTCGGACACAAGATTATTCCTATGGCTACACCTTC. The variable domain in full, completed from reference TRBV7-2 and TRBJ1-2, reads GAGVSQSPSNKVTEKGKDVELRCDPISGHTALYWYRQSLGQGLEFLIYFQGNSAPDKSGLPSDRFSAERTGGSVSTLTIQRTQQEDSAVYLCASSLGRTQDYSYGYTFGSGTRLTVV.

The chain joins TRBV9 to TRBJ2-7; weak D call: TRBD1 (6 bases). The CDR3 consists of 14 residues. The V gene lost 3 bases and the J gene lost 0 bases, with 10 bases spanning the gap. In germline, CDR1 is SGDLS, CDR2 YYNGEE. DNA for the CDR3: TGTGCCAGCAGCGCTGCAGGGGACTCCTACGAGCAGTACTTC. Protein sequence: CASSAAGDSYEQYF.

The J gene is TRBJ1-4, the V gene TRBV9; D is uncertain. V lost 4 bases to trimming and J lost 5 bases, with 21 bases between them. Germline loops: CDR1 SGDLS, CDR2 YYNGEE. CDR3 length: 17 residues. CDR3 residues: CASSSSRRGPENEKLFF. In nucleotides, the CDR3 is TGTGCCAGCAGCTCTAGTCGTCGAGGGCCAGAAAATGAAAAACTGTTTTTT.

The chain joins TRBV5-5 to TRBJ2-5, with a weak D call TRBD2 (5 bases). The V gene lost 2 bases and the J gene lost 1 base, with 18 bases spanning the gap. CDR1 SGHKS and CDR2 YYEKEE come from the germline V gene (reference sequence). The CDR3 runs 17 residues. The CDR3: CASSFFRVARVQETQYF. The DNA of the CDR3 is TGTGCCAGCAGCTTCTTCCGGGTAGCGAGAGTCCAAGAGACCCAGTACTTC.

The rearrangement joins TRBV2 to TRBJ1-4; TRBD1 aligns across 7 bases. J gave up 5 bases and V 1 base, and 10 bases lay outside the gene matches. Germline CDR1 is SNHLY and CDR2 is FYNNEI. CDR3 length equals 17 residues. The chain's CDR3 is CASSEGAGGGKNEKLFF. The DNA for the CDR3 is TGTGCCAGCAGTGAAGGAGCAGGGGGAGGAAAGAATGAAAAACTGTTTTTT.

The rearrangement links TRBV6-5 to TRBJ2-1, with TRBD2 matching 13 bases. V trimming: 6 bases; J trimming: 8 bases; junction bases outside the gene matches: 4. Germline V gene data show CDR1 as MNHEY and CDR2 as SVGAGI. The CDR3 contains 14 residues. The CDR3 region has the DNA TGTGCCAGCAGGGGACTAGCGGGAAGGGATGAGCAGTTCTTC. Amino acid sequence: CASRGLAGRDEQFF.

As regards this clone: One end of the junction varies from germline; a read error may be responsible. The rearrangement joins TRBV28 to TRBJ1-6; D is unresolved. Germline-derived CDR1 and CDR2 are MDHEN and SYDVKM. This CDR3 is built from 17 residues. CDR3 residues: CASSLRVVYRHNSPLHF. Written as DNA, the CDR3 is TGTGCCAGCAGTTTACGCGTCGTCTATCGCCATAATTCCCCCCTCCACTTT. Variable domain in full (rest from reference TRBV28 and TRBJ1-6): DVKVTQSSRYLVKRTGEKVFLECVQDMDHENMFWYRQDPGLGLRLIYFSYDVKMKEKGDIPEGYSVSREKKERFSLILESASTNQTSMYLCASSLRVVYRHNSPLHFGNGTRLTVT.

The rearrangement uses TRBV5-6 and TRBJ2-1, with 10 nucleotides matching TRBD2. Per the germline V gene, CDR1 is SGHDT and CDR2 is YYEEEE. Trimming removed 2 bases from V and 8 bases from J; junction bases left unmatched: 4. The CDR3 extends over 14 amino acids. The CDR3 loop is CASSFSGRAHEQFF. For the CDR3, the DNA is TGTGCCAGCAGCTTCAGCGGGAGGGCACATGAGCAGTTCTTC.

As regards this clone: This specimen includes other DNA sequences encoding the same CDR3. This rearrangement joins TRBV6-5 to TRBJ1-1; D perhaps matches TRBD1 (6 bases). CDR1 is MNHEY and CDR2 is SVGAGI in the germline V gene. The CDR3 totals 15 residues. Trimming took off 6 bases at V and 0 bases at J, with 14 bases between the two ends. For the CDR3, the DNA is TGTGCCAGCAGCCCCTTTACAGGGATGAACACTGAAGCTTTCTTT. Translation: CASSPFTGMNTEAFF.